This is a list of T cell receptor beta chains from one sample in a study of blood T cell repertoires in COVID-19. Clones were sequenced by immunoSEQ multiplex PCR, and TCRdb holds only the in-frame ones, with some missing. This repertoire shows about 160,000 clones, around 89% found once; its top ten account for around 2.9%. The sequencing sample was made of peripheral blood. All receptors come from a man aged 60-69 years with acute or convalescent COVID-19. The CDR3 runs from the conserved cysteine through the conserved F or W. Each record gives: CDR3 protein, CDR3 DNA, V gene, D gene, J gene, clone size. D genes are given only for firm matches. Not every row has a clone size; where given, it reads once, few, many or a size class.

CDR3 protein: CASSLGRDNTQYF
CDR3 DNA: TGCGCCAGCAGCTTGGGCAGGGATAATACGCAGTATTTT
V gene: TRBV5-1
D gene: .
J gene: TRBJ2-3
clone size: .

CDR3 protein: CASSDDQGDGNTIYF
CDR3 DNA: TGCGCCAGCAGTGATGACCAGGGGGACGGAAACACCATATATTTT
V gene: TRBV10-2
D gene: TRBD1
J gene: TRBJ1-3
clone size: .

CDR3 protein: CASGPGQRNSPLHF
CDR3 DNA: TGTGCCAGCGGTCCGGGACAGAGAAATTCACCCCTCCACTTT
V gene: TRBV6-5
D gene: TRBD1
J gene: TRBJ1-6
clone size: once

CDR3 protein: CASSPRQALNYGYTF
CDR3 DNA: TGTGCCAGCAGCCCTAGACAGGCCCTTAACTATGGCTACACCTTC
V gene: TRBV5-6
D gene: .
J gene: TRBJ1-2
clone size: .

CDR3 protein: CASSVTGTPNEQFF
CDR3 DNA: TGTGCCAGCAGCGTTACCGGGACACCAAATGAGCAGTTCTTC
V gene: TRBV5-6
D gene: .
J gene: TRBJ2-1
clone size: .

CDR3 protein: CASSERSSLGELFF
CDR3 DNA: TGTGCCAGCAGTGAACGGAGCTCCCTCGGGGAGCTGTTTTTT
V gene: TRBV2
D gene: .
J gene: TRBJ2-2
clone size: .

CDR3 protein: CASSLAGRREYNEQFF
CDR3 DNA: TGCGCCAGCAGCTTGGCCGGGAGGCGAGAATACAATGAGCAGTTCTTC
V gene: TRBV5-1
D gene: TRBD2
J gene: TRBJ2-1
clone size: .

CDR3 protein: CASSPPGRQGGTEAFF
CDR3 DNA: TGTGCCAGCTCACCACCGGGTCGACAGGGAGGCACTGAAGCTTTCTTT
V gene: TRBV18
D gene: TRBD1
J gene: TRBJ1-1
clone size: .

CDR3 protein: CASSEGARNTIYF
CDR3 DNA: TGTGCCAGCAGCGAGGGGGCGCGTAACACCATATATTTT
V gene: TRBV25-1
D gene: TRBD1
J gene: TRBJ1-3
clone size: .

CDR3 protein: CASSFRVIHHYEQYF
CDR3 DNA: TGTGCCAGCAGCTTTCGCGTTATCCACCACTACGAGCAGTACTTC
V gene: TRBV12-1
D gene: .
J gene: TRBJ2-7
clone size: .

CDR3 protein: CASSSDRVYGYTF
CDR3 DNA: TGTGCCAGCAGTTCCGACAGGGTCTATGGCTACACCTTC
V gene: TRBV12-3/TRBV12-4
D gene: TRBD1
J gene: TRBJ1-2
clone size: .

CDR3 protein: CAWSVRGLGPRDQPQHF
CDR3 DNA: TGTGCCTGGAGTGTACGGGGTTTAGGCCCCCGGGATCAGCCCCAGCATTTT
V gene: TRBV30
D gene: .
J gene: TRBJ1-5
clone size: .

CDR3 protein: CASSIEEATGELFF
CDR3 DNA: TGTGCCAGTAGTATAGAAGAGGCTACCGGGGAGCTGTTTTTT
V gene: TRBV19
D gene: .
J gene: TRBJ2-2
clone size: once

CDR3 protein: CASSLGWGSPSGANVLTF
CDR3 DNA: TGCGCCAGCAGCTTGGGTTGGGGCAGTCCCTCTGGGGCCAACGTCCTGACTTTC
V gene: TRBV5-1
D gene: .
J gene: TRBJ2-6
clone size: .

CDR3 protein: CATSRESAGFVYEQYF
CDR3 DNA: TGTGCCACCAGCAGAGAATCGGCAGGGTTTGTCTACGAGCAGTACTTC
V gene: TRBV15
D gene: .
J gene: TRBJ2-7
clone size: few

CDR3 protein: CASSLDGWSSGANVLTF
CDR3 DNA: TGTGCCAGCAGCTTAGACGGGTGGAGCTCTGGGGCCAACGTCCTGACTTTC
V gene: TRBV11-3
D gene: .
J gene: TRBJ2-6
clone size: .

CDR3 protein: CASSTLWDRGYGELFF
CDR3 DNA: TGTGCCAGTAGTACCTTATGGGACAGGGGTTACGGGGAGCTGTTTTTT
V gene: TRBV19
D gene: TRBD1
J gene: TRBJ2-2
clone size: .

CDR3 protein: CATSDPLAAHTGELFF
CDR3 DNA: TGTGCCACCAGTGATCCGTTAGCGGCACACACCGGGGAGCTGTTTTTT
V gene: TRBV24-1
D gene: .
J gene: TRBJ2-2
clone size: .

CDR3 protein: CASSFGLAGAEQFF
CDR3 DNA: TGTGCCAGCAGCTTCGGACTAGCGGGGGCTGAGCAGTTCTTC
V gene: TRBV7-2
D gene: TRBD2
J gene: TRBJ2-1
clone size: .

CDR3 protein: CASSWTALSYNEQFF
CDR3 DNA: TGTGCCAGCAGTTGGACAGCTCTCTCCTACAATGAGCAGTTCTTC
V gene: TRBV2
D gene: .
J gene: TRBJ2-1
clone size: .

CDR3 protein: CASSPSPTGNTQYF
CDR3 DNA: TGTGCCAGCAGTCCCTCCCCGACAGGGAATACGCAGTATTTT
V gene: TRBV6-5
D gene: TRBD1
J gene: TRBJ2-3
clone size: .

CDR3 protein: CASSQERVAANTGELFF
CDR3 DNA: TGTGCCAGCAGCCAAGAGAGAGTCGCTGCGAACACCGGGGAGCTGTTTTTT
V gene: TRBV14
D gene: .
J gene: TRBJ2-2
clone size: .

CDR3 protein: CASRWDSSNSPLHF
CDR3 DNA: TGTGCCAGCAGATGGGACAGCAGTAATTCACCCCTCCACTTT
V gene: TRBV2
D gene: TRBD1
J gene: TRBJ1-6
clone size: .

CDR3 protein: CSVQDRVEDTTTNEKLFF
CDR3 DNA: TGCAGCGTCCAAGACAGGGTTGAGGATACTACAACTAATGAAAAACTGTTTTTT
V gene: TRBV29-1
D gene: TRBD1
J gene: TRBJ1-4
clone size: .

CDR3 protein: CASSGGYEQYF
CDR3 DNA: TGTGCCAGCAGTGGAGGCTACGAGCAGTACTTC
V gene: TRBV2
D gene: .
J gene: TRBJ2-7
clone size: .

CDR3 protein: CASSTRGTGERTEAFF
CDR3 DNA: TGTGCCAGCAGCACCCGCGGGACAGGGGAGCGCACTGAAGCTTTCTTT
V gene: TRBV21-1
D gene: .
J gene: TRBJ1-1
clone size: .

CDR3 protein: CASSQDSGGGISNQPQHF
CDR3 DNA: TGCGCCAGCAGCCAAGATAGCGGGGGGGGAATCAGCAATCAGCCCCAGCATTTT
V gene: TRBV4-1
D gene: .
J gene: TRBJ1-5
clone size: .

CDR3 protein: CATSDPPGTQYF
CDR3 DNA: TGTGCCACCAGTGACCCCCCCGGGACCCAGTACTTC
V gene: TRBV24-1
D gene: .
J gene: TRBJ2-5
clone size: few

CDR3 protein: CASSSIGAGNTIYF
CDR3 DNA: TGCGCCAGCAGCTCAATAGGGGCTGGAAACACCATATATTTT
V gene: TRBV5-1
D gene: .
J gene: TRBJ1-3
clone size: .

CDR3 protein: CASSPPGRGVHYGYTF
CDR3 DNA: TGTGCCAGCTCACCACCGGGCAGGGGCGTTCACTATGGCTACACCTTC
V gene: TRBV18
D gene: .
J gene: TRBJ1-2
clone size: once

CDR3 protein: CSASVTGNSNQPQHF
CDR3 DNA: TGCAGTGCTAGTGTGACAGGGAATAGCAATCAGCCCCAGCATTTT
V gene: TRBV20-1
D gene: TRBD1
J gene: TRBJ1-5
clone size: .

CDR3 protein: CASSPPGVAEQFF
CDR3 DNA: TGCGCCAGCAGCCCCCCCGGGGTAGCGGAGCAGTTCTTC
V gene: TRBV4-3
D gene: .
J gene: TRBJ2-1
clone size: .

CDR3 protein: CASSTGVGYTF
CDR3 DNA: TGTGCCAGCAGTACAGGGGTAGGCTACACCTTC
V gene: TRBV6-5
D gene: TRBD1
J gene: TRBJ1-2
clone size: .

CDR3 protein: CASSEGTGGNYGYTF
CDR3 DNA: TGTGCCAGCAGTGAAGGCACAGGGGGCAACTATGGCTACACCTTC
V gene: TRBV2
D gene: TRBD1
J gene: TRBJ1-2
clone size: .

CDR3 protein: CASSLGRGGTQYF
CDR3 DNA: TGTGCCAGCAGTTTGGGCCGAGGGGGTACGCAGTATTTT
V gene: TRBV12-3/TRBV12-4
D gene: .
J gene: TRBJ2-3
clone size: .

CDR3 protein: CASSEGTGVQPQHF
CDR3 DNA: TGTGCCAGTAGTGAGGGGACAGGGGTACAGCCCCAGCATTTT
V gene: TRBV19
D gene: TRBD1
J gene: TRBJ1-5
clone size: .

CDR3 protein: CASSDLWGRTNEKLFF
CDR3 DNA: TGTGCCAGCAGCGACCTATGGGGGCGGACTAATGAAAAACTGTTTTTT
V gene: TRBV9
D gene: .
J gene: TRBJ1-4
clone size: few

CDR3 protein: CASSGGGKLSYNSPLHF
CDR3 DNA: TGTGCCAGCAGTGGGGGGGGTAAGCTCTCCTATAATTCACCCCTCCACTTT
V gene: TRBV27
D gene: .
J gene: TRBJ1-6
clone size: .

CDR3 protein: CASSKEGYYEQYF
CDR3 DNA: TGTGCCAGCAGTAAGGAGGGGTACTACGAGCAGTACTTC
V gene: TRBV6-5
D gene: .
J gene: TRBJ2-7
clone size: .

CDR3 protein: CASRDSSGNTIYF
CDR3 DNA: TGTGCCAGCAGGGACAGCTCTGGAAACACCATATATTTT
V gene: TRBV27
D gene: .
J gene: TRBJ1-3
clone size: .

CDR3 protein: CASGTGSGYTF
CDR3 DNA: TGTGCCAGCGGGACAGGGAGCGGCTACACCTTC
V gene: TRBV7-2
D gene: TRBD1
J gene: TRBJ1-2
clone size: .

CDR3 protein: CASSAYRGDTEAFF
CDR3 DNA: TGTGCCAGCAGCGCCTATCGCGGTGACACTGAAGCTTTCTTT
V gene: TRBV14
D gene: .
J gene: TRBJ1-1
clone size: .

CDR3 protein: CASSSFGGTGGVTGELFF
CDR3 DNA: TGTGCCAGCAGCTCATTTGGCGGCACAGGGGGCGTCACCGGGGAGCTGTTTTTT
V gene: TRBV11-2
D gene: TRBD1
J gene: TRBJ2-2
clone size: .

CDR3 protein: CATSDSGRVVQGYTF
CDR3 DNA: TGTGCCACCAGTGATTCGGGCAGGGTGGTACAGGGCTACACCTTC
V gene: TRBV24-1
D gene: .
J gene: TRBJ1-2
clone size: .

CDR3 protein: CASSRTTGTGNSPLHF
CDR3 DNA: TGTGCCAGCAGCCGGACTACCGGGACAGGGAATTCACCCCTCCACTTT
V gene: TRBV3-1/TRBV3-2
D gene: TRBD1
J gene: TRBJ1-6
clone size: .

CDR3 protein: CASSPNSNTEAFF
CDR3 DNA: TGTGCCAGCAGCCCCAACTCGAACACTGAAGCTTTCTTT
V gene: TRBV11-2
D gene: .
J gene: TRBJ1-1
clone size: .

CDR3 protein: CASSSQEAYEQYF
CDR3 DNA: TGTGCCAGCAGTTCCCAGGAGGCCTACGAGCAGTACTTC
V gene: TRBV6-2/TRBV6-3
D gene: .
J gene: TRBJ2-7
clone size: .

CDR3 protein: CASSQRGGGVEGETQYF
CDR3 DNA: TGTGCCAGCAGCCAAAGGGGTGGCGGGGTTGAGGGGGAGACCCAGTACTTC
V gene: TRBV7-8
D gene: .
J gene: TRBJ2-5
clone size: .

CDR3 protein: CASSLRSYEQYF
CDR3 DNA: TGTGCCAGCAGTTTGCGTTCCTACGAGCAGTACTTC
V gene: TRBV12-3/TRBV12-4
D gene: .
J gene: TRBJ2-7
clone size: .

CDR3 protein: CASSLSGEVYGYTF
CDR3 DNA: TGTGCCAGCAGCCTCTCCGGGGAGGTCTATGGCTACACCTTC
V gene: TRBV3-1/TRBV3-2
D gene: .
J gene: TRBJ1-2
clone size: .

CDR3 protein: CASSVVPGVPSGTQYF
CDR3 DNA: TGTGCCAGCAGCGTGGTCCCGGGGGTGCCATCGGGGACGCAGTATTTT
V gene: TRBV9
D gene: .
J gene: TRBJ2-3
clone size: .

CDR3 protein: CASSVQISGNTIYF
CDR3 DNA: TGTGCCAGCAGTGTACAGATCTCTGGAAACACCATATATTTT
V gene: TRBV3-1/TRBV3-2
D gene: .
J gene: TRBJ1-3
clone size: few

CDR3 protein: CATSRGTGPYEQYF
CDR3 DNA: TGTGCCACCAGCAGAGGGACAGGTCCCTACGAGCAGTACTTC
V gene: TRBV15
D gene: TRBD1
J gene: TRBJ2-7
clone size: .

CDR3 protein: CASSLDLFYGYTF
CDR3 DNA: TGTGCCAGCAGCTTGGATCTGTTCTATGGCTACACCTTC
V gene: TRBV5-5
D gene: .
J gene: TRBJ1-2
clone size: .

CDR3 protein: CASSLKGVAGSPSTDTQYF
CDR3 DNA: TGCGCCAGCAGCCTTAAGGGCGTAGCGGGGAGTCCTAGCACAGATACGCAGTATTTT
V gene: TRBV4-3
D gene: TRBD2
J gene: TRBJ2-3
clone size: .

CDR3 protein: CASSFTGTGAFYGYTF
CDR3 DNA: TGTGCCAGCAGCTTCACCGGGACAGGCGCGTTCTATGGCTACACCTTC
V gene: TRBV7-2
D gene: TRBD1
J gene: TRBJ1-2
clone size: .

CDR3 protein: CASGDRANTGELFF
CDR3 DNA: TGTGCCAGCGGGGACAGGGCGAACACCGGGGAGCTGTTTTTT
V gene: TRBV7-3
D gene: TRBD1
J gene: TRBJ2-2
clone size: .

CDR3 protein: CASRYYVAGQFVYGYTF
CDR3 DNA: TGCGCCAGCAGATATTACGTTGCGGGACAGTTCGTCTATGGCTACACCTTC
V gene: TRBV5-1
D gene: TRBD1
J gene: TRBJ1-2
clone size: .

CDR3 protein: CASSARVRDTQYF
CDR3 DNA: TGTGCCAGCAGCGCCCGAGTGAGGGATACGCAGTATTTT
V gene: TRBV7-2
D gene: .
J gene: TRBJ2-3
clone size: .